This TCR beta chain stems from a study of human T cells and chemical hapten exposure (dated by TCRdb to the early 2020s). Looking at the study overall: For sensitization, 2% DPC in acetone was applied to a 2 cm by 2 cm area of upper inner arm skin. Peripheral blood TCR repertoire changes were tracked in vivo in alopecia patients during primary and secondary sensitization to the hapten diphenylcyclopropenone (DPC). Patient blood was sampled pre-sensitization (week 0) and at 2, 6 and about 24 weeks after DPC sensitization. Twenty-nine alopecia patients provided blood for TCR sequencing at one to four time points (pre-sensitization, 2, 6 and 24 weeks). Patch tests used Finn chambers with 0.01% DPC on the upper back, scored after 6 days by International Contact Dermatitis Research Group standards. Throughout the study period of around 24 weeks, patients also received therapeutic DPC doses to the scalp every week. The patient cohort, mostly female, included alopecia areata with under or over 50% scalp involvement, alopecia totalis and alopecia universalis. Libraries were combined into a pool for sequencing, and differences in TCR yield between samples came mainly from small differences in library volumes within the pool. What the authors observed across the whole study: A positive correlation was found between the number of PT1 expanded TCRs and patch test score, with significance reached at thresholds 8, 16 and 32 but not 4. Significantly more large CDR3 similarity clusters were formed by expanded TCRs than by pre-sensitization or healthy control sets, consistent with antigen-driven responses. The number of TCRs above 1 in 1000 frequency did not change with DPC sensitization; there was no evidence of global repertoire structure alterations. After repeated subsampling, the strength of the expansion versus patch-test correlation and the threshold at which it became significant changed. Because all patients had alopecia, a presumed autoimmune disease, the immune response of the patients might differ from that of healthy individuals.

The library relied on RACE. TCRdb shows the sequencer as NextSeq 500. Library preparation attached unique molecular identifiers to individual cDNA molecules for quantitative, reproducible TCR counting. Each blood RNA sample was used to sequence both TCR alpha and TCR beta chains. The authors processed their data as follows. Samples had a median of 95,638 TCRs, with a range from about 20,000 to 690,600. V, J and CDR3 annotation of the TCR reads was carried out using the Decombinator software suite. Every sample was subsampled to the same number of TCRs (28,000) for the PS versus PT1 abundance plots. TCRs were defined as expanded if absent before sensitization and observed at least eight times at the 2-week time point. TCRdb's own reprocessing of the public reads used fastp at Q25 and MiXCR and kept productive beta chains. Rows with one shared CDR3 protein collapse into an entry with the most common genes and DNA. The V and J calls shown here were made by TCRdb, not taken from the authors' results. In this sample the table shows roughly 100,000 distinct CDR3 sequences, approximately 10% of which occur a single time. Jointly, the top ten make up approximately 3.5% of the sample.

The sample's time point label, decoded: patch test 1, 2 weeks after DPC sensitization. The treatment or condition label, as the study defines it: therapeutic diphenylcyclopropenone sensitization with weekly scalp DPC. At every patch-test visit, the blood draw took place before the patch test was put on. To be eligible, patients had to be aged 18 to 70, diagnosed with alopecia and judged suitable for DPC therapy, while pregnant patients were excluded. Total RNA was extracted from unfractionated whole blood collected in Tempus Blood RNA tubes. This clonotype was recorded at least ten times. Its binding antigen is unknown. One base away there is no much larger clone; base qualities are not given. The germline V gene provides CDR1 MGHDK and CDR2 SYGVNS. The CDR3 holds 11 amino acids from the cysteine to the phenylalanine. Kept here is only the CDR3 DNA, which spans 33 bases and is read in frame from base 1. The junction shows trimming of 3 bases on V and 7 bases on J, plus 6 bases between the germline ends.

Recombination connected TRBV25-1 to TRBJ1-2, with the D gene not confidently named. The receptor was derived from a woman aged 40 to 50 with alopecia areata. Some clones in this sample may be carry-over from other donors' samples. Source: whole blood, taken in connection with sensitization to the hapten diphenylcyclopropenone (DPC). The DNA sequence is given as TGTGCCAGCAGTGATGGACGTGGCTACACCTTC. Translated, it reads CASSDGRGYTF.